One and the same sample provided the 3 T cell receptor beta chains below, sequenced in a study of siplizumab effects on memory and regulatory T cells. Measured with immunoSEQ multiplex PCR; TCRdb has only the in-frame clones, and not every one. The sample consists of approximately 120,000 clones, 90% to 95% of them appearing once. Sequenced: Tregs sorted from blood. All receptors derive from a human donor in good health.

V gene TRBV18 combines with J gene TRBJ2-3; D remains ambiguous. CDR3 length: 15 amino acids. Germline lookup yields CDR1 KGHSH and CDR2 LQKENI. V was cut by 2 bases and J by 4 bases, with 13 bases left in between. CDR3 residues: CASSPNIYRADTQYF. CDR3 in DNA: TGTGCCAGCTCACCAAACATCTATCGGGCAGATACGCAGTATTTT.

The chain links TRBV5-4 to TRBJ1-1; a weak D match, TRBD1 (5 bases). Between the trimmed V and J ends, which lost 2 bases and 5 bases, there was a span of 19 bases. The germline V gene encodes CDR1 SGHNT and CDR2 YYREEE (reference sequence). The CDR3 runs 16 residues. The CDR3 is CASSLGRGSNPTEAFF. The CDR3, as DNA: TGTGCCAGCAGCTTAGGACGGGGGAGCAACCCTACTGAAGCTTTCTTT.

The DNA of the CDR3 is TGTGCCAGCAGCCCTAGGGGGCCCAAGACCCAGTACTTC. It translates to CASSPRGPKTQYF. This chain connects TRBV7-9 to TRBJ2-5; 7 nucleotides align to TRBD1. The CDR3 sequence is 13 residues long. V lost 5 bases to trimming and J lost 6 bases; unmatched junction nucleotides: 6. Looked up from germline, CDR1 is SEHNR and CDR2 is FQNEAQ (reference sequence).